A selection of T cell receptor beta chains follows, all from one sample in a study of blood T cells in healthy people across ages. TCRdb called the 5' RACE reads again in MiXCR, with one record for every CDR3 protein. The sample has roughly 680,000 distinct CDR3 sequences, around 50% seen once; the top ten hold roughly 12%. The sequenced material came from blood. The receptors originated from a woman older than 75 in good health. CDR3s include the opening cysteine and the closing phenylalanine or tryptophan. A D gene is named only where the DNA matches it firmly. The size of a clone is reported for some rows only, either as once, few or many, or as a class for expanded clones.

j_call clone_size d_call v_call cdr3_nt cdr3_aa
TRBJ2-7 . TRBD2 TRBV11-2 TGTGCCAGCAGCCGGACTAGCGCGAGCTCCTACGAGCAGTACTTC CASSRTSASSYEQYF
TRBJ2-1 . . TRBV12-3/TRBV12-4 TGTGCCAGCAGTTTGGGTCAGCAGCAGTTCTTC CASSLGQQQFF
TRBJ2-3 . . TRBV20-1 TGCAGTGCTGGCCCAGCCGGGAGCTGGAATACGCAGTATTTT CSAGPAGSWNTQYF
TRBJ2-5 . . TRBV29-1 TGCAGCGCAGACAGGATCCAAGAGACCCAGTACTTC CSADRIQETQYF
TRBJ1-6 . . TRBV4-1 TGCGCCAGCAGCGTGAGGGGGAGGGACCTATATAATTCACCCCTCCACTTT CASSVRGRDLYNSPLHF
TRBJ2-5 many TRBD2 TRBV20-1 TGCAGTGCTAGGGCCGGGACTAGCGGACAAGAGACCCAGTACTTC CSARAGTSGQETQYF
TRBJ2-5 many . TRBV5-1 TGCGCCAGCAGCTTTCACCGGACAACGCAAGAGACCCAGTACTTC CASSFHRTTQETQYF
TRBJ2-5 . . TRBV12-3/TRBV12-4 TGTGCCAGCAGTTTGAACTTCGGGGACCGGGAGACCCAGTACTTC CASSLNFGDRETQYF
TRBJ1-5 . . TRBV20-1 TGCAGTGCTAGAGATTGGGGTGACAATCAGCCCCAGCATTTT CSARDWGDNQPQHF
TRBJ2-7 . . TRBV6-6 TGTGCCAGCAGTTCTCTGGATTCACGGACCTACGAGCTGTACTTC CASSSLDSRTYELYF
TRBJ2-1 many TRBD2 TRBV7-2 TGTGCCAGCAGCTTACTAGCGGGAACGGGTGAGCAGTTCTTC CASSLLAGTGEQFF
TRBJ1-2 . . TRBV12-3/TRBV12-4 TGTGCCAGCAGCCAGGGTTCGGTAGGGGGAGGCTACACCTTC CASSQGSVGGGYTF